A selection of T cell receptor beta chains follows, all from one sample in a study of shared T cell receptors in the human thymus. Method: immunoSEQ multiplex PCR; TCRdb's copy keeps in-frame clones and lacks some. The sample lists 500,000 to 850,000 clones; around 87% were seen once. These same data were also listed under a study on human thymus T cells.

Sequenced material: thymocytes. The receptor set was obtained from a boy in the first two years of life with a congenital heart defect. Each CDR3 is given with its conserved first and last residue. Fields, in order: V gene, CDR3 length, clone size, D gene, J gene, CDR3 protein, CDR3 DNA. The D gene is left open where the match is weak. Clone sizes are given selectively: once, few, many, or a class where the clone is expanded.

V: TRBV4-3; length: 17; size: .; D: .; J: TRBJ2-3; CDR3: CASSQVGSLVGPDTQYF; DNA: TGCGCCAGCAGCCAAGTCGGTTCACTAGTTGGACCAGATACGCAGTATTTT
V: TRBV15; length: 17; size: .; D: TRBD1; J: TRBJ1-2; CDR3: CATSRTRGQGVKDGYTF; DNA: TGTGCCACCAGCAGAACCCGCGGACAGGGGGTTAAGGATGGCTACACCTTC
V: TRBV7-2; length: 17; size: .; D: TRBD2; J: TRBJ2-1; CDR3: CASTPIGLAGTYNEQFF; DNA: TGTGCCAGCACCCCCATCGGACTAGCTGGGACCTACAATGAGCAGTTCTTC
V: TRBV28; length: 16; size: .; D: TRBD1; J: TRBJ1-5; CDR3: CASSLTSTGANQPQHF; DNA: TGTGCCAGCAGTCTAACCTCGACAGGGGCCAATCAGCCCCAGCATTTT
V: TRBV15; length: 19; size: .; D: TRBD2; J: TRBJ2-3; CDR3: CATSRDSGLHGLATDTQYF; DNA: TGTGCCACCAGCAGAGATTCCGGCCTCCACGGACTAGCTACAGATACGCAGTATTTT
V: TRBV5-1; length: 12; size: .; D: .; J: TRBJ2-2; CDR3: CASSYDRLGLFF; DNA: TGCGCCAGCAGCTATGACAGGCTGGGGCTGTTTTTT
V: TRBV15; length: 17; size: .; D: .; J: TRBJ2-3; CDR3: CATSKEENGILTDTQYF; DNA: TGTGCCACCAGCAAAGAGGAGAACGGGATCCTCACAGATACGCAGTATTTT
V: TRBV7-9; length: 15; size: once; D: TRBD1; J: TRBJ2-2; CDR3: CASSTHRGWTGELFF; DNA: TGTGCCAGCAGCACACACAGGGGGTGGACCGGGGAGCTGTTTTTT
V: TRBV2; length: 15; size: .; D: TRBD1; J: TRBJ1-4; CDR3: CASRLTGTDNEKLFF; DNA: TGTGCCAGCAGACTCACCGGGACAGACAATGAAAAACTGTTTTTT
V: TRBV4-1; length: 18; size: .; D: .; J: TRBJ2-3; CDR3: CASSSSPPSGEGTDTQYF; DNA: TGCGCCAGCAGCTCAAGCCCCCCTTCCGGGGAGGGCACAGATACGCAGTATTTT
V: TRBV6-1; length: 16; size: .; D: .; J: TRBJ2-1; CDR3: CASSALTGSSYNEQFF; DNA: TGTGCCAGCAGTGCCCTGACTGGAAGCTCCTACAATGAGCAGTTCTTC
V: TRBV12-5; length: 13; size: .; D: .; J: TRBJ2-1; CDR3: CASGLDRYNEQFF; DNA: TGTGCTAGTGGTTTGGACAGATACAATGAGCAGTTCTTC
V: TRBV4-1; length: 16; size: .; D: .; J: TRBJ1-2; CDR3: CASSQEKTGLRGGYTF; DNA: TGCGCCAGCAGCCAAGAAAAGACGGGCCTTAGGGGAGGCTACACCTTC
V: TRBV4-3; length: 15; size: .; D: .; J: TRBJ2-3; CDR3: CASSQKGGYTDTQYF; DNA: TGCGCCAGCAGCCAAAAGGGCGGGTACACAGATACGCAGTATTTT
V: TRBV28; length: 13; size: .; D: .; J: TRBJ1-4; CDR3: CASSFGRGEKLFF; DNA: TGTGCCAGCAGTTTCGGACGGGGAGAAAAACTGTTTTTT
V: TRBV18; length: 16; size: .; D: .; J: TRBJ1-5; CDR3: CASSPDRTYSNQPQHF; DNA: TGTGCCAGCTCACCCGACAGGACCTATAGCAATCAGCCCCAGCATTTT
V: TRBV29-1; length: 17; size: .; D: TRBD2; J: TRBJ2-1; CDR3: CSVEDRGSLLSYNEQFF; DNA: TGCAGCGTTGAAGATCGCGGGAGTCTCTTATCCTACAATGAGCAGTTCTTC
V: TRBV30; length: 16; size: .; D: TRBD1; J: TRBJ1-6; CDR3: CAWSMTGASYNSPLHF; DNA: TGTGCCTGGAGTATGACAGGGGCCTCCTATAATTCACCCCTCCACTTT
V: TRBV4-3; length: 18; size: .; D: .; J: TRBJ1-6; CDR3: CASSPDRGALSYNSPLHF; DNA: TGCGCCAGCAGCCCAGATCGGGGGGCTCTCTCCTATAATTCCCCCCTCCACTTT
V: TRBV15; length: 17; size: .; D: TRBD2; J: TRBJ2-7; CDR3: CATGGRVPPFLVYEQYF; DNA: TGTGCCACCGGCGGGAGGGTCCCCCCTTTTTTGGTTTACGAGCAGTACTTC
V: TRBV28; length: 19; size: .; D: .; J: TRBJ1-3; CDR3: CASSLPQATTDSSGNTIYF; DNA: TGTGCCAGCAGTTTACCCCAGGCGACGACAGACAGCTCTGGAAACACCATATATTTT
V: TRBV28; length: 14; size: .; D: TRBD1; J: TRBJ1-2; CDR3: CASSPRTGRFGYTF; DNA: TGTGCCAGCAGCCCTAGGACAGGGCGGTTTGGCTACACCTTC
V: TRBV14; length: 14; size: few; D: .; J: TRBJ2-7; CDR3: CASSRLANTYEQYF; DNA: TGTGCCAGCAGCCGCTTAGCGAATACCTACGAGCAGTACTTC
V: TRBV5-1; length: 21; size: .; D: TRBD2; J: TRBJ2-1; CDR3: CASSLTGGPRLAGGGYNEQFF; DNA: TGCGCCAGCAGCCTCACAGGGGGGCCCCGACTAGCGGGAGGAGGTTACAATGAGCAGTTCTTC
V: TRBV6-5; length: 15; size: once; D: TRBD1; J: TRBJ2-7; CDR3: CASSYSDRGSYEQYF; DNA: TGTGCCAGCAGTTACTCGGACAGGGGCTCCTACGAGCAGTACTTC
V: TRBV6-6; length: 13; size: .; D: .; J: TRBJ1-5; CDR3: CASSYNYNQPQHF; DNA: TGTGCCAGCAGTTACAACTACAATCAGCCCCAGCATTTT
V: TRBV28; length: 17; size: .; D: TRBD1; J: TRBJ1-1; CDR3: CASLSQTGDERYTEAFF; DNA: TGTGCCAGCTTATCCCAGACAGGGGATGAGAGATACACTGAAGCTTTCTTT
V: TRBV28; length: 14; size: once; D: .; J: TRBJ1-2; CDR3: CASSLEGGDYGYTF; DNA: TGTGCCAGCAGTTTGGAGGGTGGGGACTATGGCTACACCTTC
V: TRBV15; length: 19; size: .; D: TRBD2; J: TRBJ2-5; CDR3: CATSKTGTSGSLRQETQYF; DNA: TGTGCCACCAGCAAGACCGGGACTAGCGGGAGTCTGCGGCAAGAGACCCAGTACTTC
V: TRBV9; length: 16; size: .; D: TRBD1; J: TRBJ2-1; CDR3: CASSVETGSSYNEQFF; DNA: TGTGCCAGCAGCGTAGAGACAGGGAGCTCCTACAATGAGCAGTTCTTC
V: TRBV5-1; length: 15; size: .; D: TRBD2; J: TRBJ2-3; CDR3: CASSRLAGGLDTQYF; DNA: TGCGCCAGCAGCCGACTAGCGGGGGGGTTGGATACGCAGTATTTT
V: TRBV6-1; length: 16; size: .; D: .; J: TRBJ1-1; CDR3: CASSAPTDYMNTEAFF; DNA: TGTGCCAGCAGTGCCCCGACAGATTACATGAACACTGAAGCTTTCTTT
V: TRBV30; length: 20; size: .; D: TRBD2; J: TRBJ2-1; CDR3: CAWSDHPRTSGRKTYNEQFF; DNA: TGTGCCTGGAGCGATCACCCCCGGACTAGCGGGAGGAAGACCTACAATGAGCAGTTCTTC
V: TRBV4-3; length: 13; size: .; D: .; J: TRBJ1-1; CDR3: CASSPTGYTEAFF; DNA: TGCGCCAGCAGTCCTACAGGGTACACTGAAGCTTTCTTT
V: TRBV28; length: 16; size: .; D: .; J: TRBJ1-1; CDR3: CASSPTSPTMNTEAFF; DNA: TGTGCCAGCAGTCCAACCTCCCCCACTATGAACACTGAAGCTTTCTTT
V: TRBV27; length: 16; size: .; D: TRBD2; J: TRBJ2-5; CDR3: CASSRFSSGEGETQYF; DNA: TGTGCCAGCAGTCGATTCTCTAGCGGGGAGGGAGAGACCCAGTACTTC
V: TRBV14; length: 14; size: .; D: .; J: TRBJ1-1; CDR3: CASSQGRRDTEAFF; DNA: TGTGCCAGCAGCCAAGGGCGCAGGGACACTGAAGCTTTCTTT
V: TRBV25-1; length: 14; size: .; D: .; J: TRBJ2-5; CDR3: CASSEYASGETQYF; DNA: TGTGCCAGCAGTGAATATGCCAGCGGAGAGACCCAGTACTTC
V: TRBV10-3; length: 16; size: .; D: .; J: TRBJ2-1; CDR3: CAISAAVYTIYNEQFF; DNA: TGTGCCATCAGTGCCGCGGTCTATACGATATACAATGAGCAGTTCTTC
V: TRBV19; length: 12; size: .; D: .; J: TRBJ2-1; CDR3: CASSHRDIKQFF; DNA: TGTGCCAGTAGTCACCGGGACATTAAGCAGTTCTTC
V: TRBV6-5; length: 15; size: .; D: TRBD2; J: TRBJ2-1; CDR3: CASRTIAGPYNEQFF; DNA: TGTGCCAGCAGAACCATAGCGGGCCCCTACAATGAGCAGTTCTTC
V: TRBV10-2; length: 12; size: .; D: TRBD1; J: TRBJ2-5; CDR3: CASRDRRETQYF; DNA: TGCGCCAGCAGGGACAGGCGGGAGACCCAGTACTTC
V: TRBV27; length: 12; size: .; D: TRBD1; J: TRBJ2-3; CDR3: CASGGQTDTQYF; DNA: TGTGCCAGCGGGGGACAGACAGATACGCAGTATTTT
V: TRBV5-6; length: 13; size: .; D: .; J: TRBJ2-2; CDR3: CASSLDRTGELFF; DNA: TGTGCCAGCAGCTTAGACAGAACCGGGGAGCTGTTTTTT
V: TRBV29-1; length: 16; size: .; D: .; J: TRBJ1-5; CDR3: CSAREGGSEANQPQHF; DNA: TGCAGCGCCCGAGAGGGGGGGAGTGAGGCCAATCAGCCCCAGCATTTT
V: TRBV7-6; length: 15; size: .; D: .; J: TRBJ2-7; CDR3: CASSLGPLRSYEQYF; DNA: TGTGCCAGCAGCTTAGGTCCGCTCCGGTCCTACGAGCAGTACTTC
V: TRBV6-5; length: 13; size: .; D: .; J: TRBJ1-1; CDR3: CASSKHRYTEAFF; DNA: TGTGCCAGCAGCAAACACCGTTACACTGAAGCTTTCTTT
V: TRBV7-9; length: 16; size: few; D: .; J: TRBJ2-7; CDR3: CASSPHGGAHSYEQYF; DNA: TGTGCCAGCAGTCCCCATGGGGGGGCGCATTCCTACGAGCAGTACTTC
V: TRBV6-6; length: 15; size: .; D: .; J: TRBJ2-1; CDR3: CASSPTVLALNEQFF; DNA: TGTGCCAGCAGTCCAACTGTCCTAGCTCTCAATGAGCAGTTCTTC
V: TRBV6-5; length: 13; size: .; D: TRBD1; J: TRBJ1-1; CDR3: CASSYEGATEAFF; DNA: TGTGCCAGCAGTTATGAGGGGGCGACTGAAGCTTTCTTT
V: TRBV5-1; length: 15; size: .; D: TRBD1; J: TRBJ2-3; CDR3: CASSAYRGTGDTQYF; DNA: TGCGCCAGCAGCGCCTACAGGGGGACGGGAGATACGCAGTATTTT
V: TRBV5-6; length: 16; size: .; D: TRBD1; J: TRBJ1-1; CDR3: CASSLDPGQPNTEAFF; DNA: TGTGCCAGCAGCTTGGACCCGGGACAGCCGAACACTGAAGCTTTCTTT
V: TRBV9; length: 14; size: once; D: .; J: TRBJ2-1; CDR3: CASSVRESYNEQFF; DNA: TGTGCCAGCAGCGTCAGGGAATCCTACAATGAGCAGTTCTTC
V: TRBV6-1; length: 11; size: few; D: .; J: TRBJ1-1; CDR3: CASRAGPEAFF; DNA: TGTGCCAGCAGGGCAGGTCCCGAAGCTTTCTTT
V: TRBV5-6; length: 15; size: .; D: .; J: TRBJ2-2; CDR3: CASSTATENTGELFF; DNA: TGTGCCAGCAGCACCGCGACAGAGAACACCGGGGAGCTGTTTTTT